One TCR beta chain is described in this entry. Its antigen is not identified. This entry belongs to a study of cytomegalovirus exposure and HLA in healthy donors. Study results and limitations: The authors considered a cluster of highly shared sequence variants likely to be a sequencing artifact. Being indistinguishable, some V segments were excluded, TRBV6-2 and TRBV6-3 among them.

Trimming at V came to 2 bases and at J to 0 bases, leaving 2 bases not matched to a gene. CDR1 is MDHEN, CDR2 SYDVKM, per germline. CDR3 length equals 16 residues. PCR amplification relied on 60 Vbeta primers (plus 13 Jbeta primers). As handled by the study authors: Roughly 10 million shared chains were among around 78 million unique TCR beta chains counted in a later analysis. TCRdb's copy holds only in-frame clones and misses some; the assay was immunoSEQ multiplex PCR. The V and J calls and clone size come from that table; D and trimming were worked out from the DNA. The table has 100,000 to 150,000 clones, around three quarters seen once.

Material for sequencing was PBMCs. The origin of this receptor is a man in his thirties or forties in good health and CMV-seronegative. This chain uses TRBV28 with TRBJ1-4; 8 bases line up with TRBD1. DNA of the CDR3: TGTGCCAGCAGTTTACAGGGACAGGCAACTAATGAAAAACTGTTTTTT. Protein: CASSLQGQATNEKLFF.